Each of the 14 T cell receptor beta chains below was sequenced from the same sample in a study of cytomegalovirus exposure and HLA in healthy donors. Clones were sequenced by immunoSEQ multiplex PCR, and TCRdb holds only the in-frame ones, with some missing. The table has approximately 60,000 clones, more than 80% seen once; the top ten hold about 3%. Sequenced input: PBMCs. These receptors were taken from a man in his late teens or twenties in good health and CMV-seronegative.

The chain employs TRBV5-6 and TRBJ2-3; D is ambiguous. The CDR3 contains 13 residues. V dropped 2 bases and J dropped 0 bases, with 4 bases sitting between them. Germline V gives CDR1 SGHDT, CDR2 YYEEEE. This chain's CDR3 is CASSFSSTDTQYF. CDR3 sequence (DNA): TGTGCCAGCAGCTTTTCAAGCACAGATACGCAGTATTTT.

The chain has TRBV2 and TRBJ1-5, with TRBD1 as a possible D gene (6 bases). V was cut by 9 bases and J by 4 bases, with 16 bases left in between. This CDR3 region has 14 residues. From germline, CDR1 is SNHLY and CDR2 FYNNEI. The CDR3 protein is CASGIGQKNQPQHF. In DNA form, the CDR3 reads TGTGCCAGTGGAATTGGACAGAAAAATCAGCCCCAGCATTTT.

This chain links TRBV15 with TRBJ2-1; TRBD1 might be the D (5 bases). Germline CDR1 LNHNV, CDR2 YYDKDF (reference sequence). V lost 0 bases and J 2 bases, leaving 8 bases between the germline ends. The CDR3 spans 15 residues. CDR3 region: CATSRDRQPYNEQFF. As DNA, the CDR3 is TGTGCCACCAGCAGAGATCGACAGCCCTACAATGAGCAGTTCTTC.

The V call is TRBV27, the J call TRBJ2-3; the match to TRBD2 covers 12 bases. After removal of 6 bases from V and 2 bases from J, the junction contained 12 bases not matched to a gene. Germline V gene data show CDR1 as MNHEY and CDR2 as SMNVEV (reference sequence). This CDR3 contains 18 residues. The CDR3 DNA reads as TGTGCCAGCAGCCCTAGCGGGAGGGCACCCCGGGACACAGATACGCAGTATTTT. Translating it yields CASSPSGRAPRDTDTQYF.

The CDR3 is CASRQAGIVYNEQFF. The CDR3 DNA reads as TGTGCCAGCAGACAAGCGGGGATAGTCTACAATGAGCAGTTCTTC. The V call is TRBV2, the J call TRBJ2-1; TRBD2 matches at 7 bases. Germline CDR1 SNHLY, CDR2 FYNNEI. The CDR3 has 15 amino acids. The V and J ends lost 6 bases and 3 bases, in that order; junction bases with no gene match: 8.

The chain uses TRBV15 and TRBJ1-3; 7 nucleotides match TRBD1. Looked up from germline, CDR1 is LNHNV and CDR2 is YYDKDF (reference sequence). With V trimmed by 0 bases and J by 8 bases, 10 bases remained unmatched. This CDR3 is 16 amino acids long. CDR3 amino acids: CATSRDLNRGPDTIYF. As DNA, the CDR3 is TGTGCCACCAGCAGAGATCTAAACAGGGGACCGGACACCATATATTTT.

The chain uses TRBV10-3 and TRBJ2-1, with TRBD2 matching 10 bases. V gave up 2 bases and J gave up 3 bases; unmatched junction bases: 1. Germline assignment: CDR1 ENHRY and CDR2 SYGVKD. There are 15 residues in the CDR3. This CDR3 is CAISEASGSYNEQFF. DNA of the CDR3: TGTGCCATCAGTGAGGCTAGCGGGAGCTACAATGAGCAGTTCTTC.

V is TRBV7-9 and J is TRBJ1-2, with D possibly being TRBD1 (6 bases). The germline V gene encodes CDR1 SEHNR and CDR2 FQNEAQ (reference sequence). Trimming cost V 5 bases and J 4 bases, with 17 bases left between them. The CDR3 extends over 15 amino acids. CDR3 sequence reads: CASSIREQGPYGYTF. The CDR3 bases are TGTGCCAGCAGCATTCGGGAACAGGGACCCTATGGCTACACCTTC.

V is TRBV6-1 and J is TRBJ2-7, with unresolved D. This CDR3 contains 13 residues. Trimming stripped 1 base from V and 2 bases from J, with 6 bases between. The V gene's germline CDR1 is MNHNS and CDR2 SASEGT. CDR3: CASSEDSPYEQYF. DNA of the CDR3: TGTGCCAGCAGTGAAGACAGTCCCTACGAGCAGTACTTC.

The CDR3 loop reads CASSLMSNSYEQYF. The CDR3 region has the DNA TGTGCCAGCAGCTTGATGTCCAACTCCTACGAGCAGTACTTC. The chain carries TRBV5-6 and TRBJ2-7; unclear D gene. This CDR3 comprises 14 residues. The germline V gene encodes CDR1 SGHDT and CDR2 YYEEEE. V lost 1 base, J lost 0 bases, and 8 bases lay in between.

The V gene is TRBV12-5, the J gene TRBJ2-1; D is undetermined. This CDR3 is 15 amino acids long. The germline V and J ends were trimmed by 1 base and 1 base, with 8 bases remaining between them. Germline V lookup: CDR1 LGHNT, CDR2 FRNRAP. The DNA of the CDR3 is TGTGCTAGTGGTTTGGGCACAAGTTCCTACAATGAGCAGTTCTTC. Protein product: CASGLGTSSYNEQFF.

The rearrangement links TRBV6-5 to TRBJ2-7; TRBD2 matches at 7 bases. J gave up 6 bases and V 0 bases, and 8 bases lay outside the gene matches. The CDR3 contains 15 residues. CDR1 is MNHEY and CDR2 is SVGAGI in the germline V gene. CDR3 region: CASSYSGREWAEQYF. CDR3 sequence (DNA): TGTGCCAGCAGTTACTCTGGGCGGGAGTGGGCCGAGCAGTACTTC.

This clone is a singleton in its sample. The V and J genes are TRBV6-6 and TRBJ2-2; D possibly corresponds to TRBD2 (6 bases). Trimming pared 4 bases from V and 3 bases from J, leaving 15 bases between. Per germline, CDR1 MNHNY and CDR2 SVGAGI (reference sequence). The CDR3 spans 16 residues. CDR3 residues: CASSSPGSRDTGELFF. For the CDR3, the DNA is TGTGCCAGCAGTTCCCCCGGGAGTCGGGACACCGGGGAGCTGTTTTTT.

The V call is TRBV5-5, the J call TRBJ2-7, with D tentatively TRBD1 (6 bases). The ends were cut back, 3 bases at V and 3 bases at J, with 19 bases in the middle. CDR1 and CDR2 (germline): SGHKS, YYEKEE (reference sequence). CDR3 size: 16 residues. The CDR3 sequence is CASSSLRPGQSYEQYF. CDR3 DNA sequence: TGTGCCAGCAGCTCTCTCCGACCGGGACAAAGCTACGAGCAGTACTTC.